Presented here are 13 T cell receptor beta chains from one specimen sequenced in a study of blood T cell repertoires in COVID-19. Assay: immunoSEQ multiplex PCR; the TCRdb copy retains only in-frame clones and omits some. The data show under 100,000 clones, around 84% seen once. Sequencing input: peripheral blood. The receptors here all came from a man aged 35 to 55 with acute or convalescent COVID-19.

The chain is built from TRBV6-5 and TRBJ2-5, with a tentative D call TRBD2 (5 bases). V was cut by 6 bases and J by 4 bases, with 9 bases left in between. Germline values: CDR1 MNHEY, CDR2 SVGAGI. This CDR3 is built from 12 residues. The CDR3 protein is CASSTRGETQYF. CDR3 bases: TGTGCCAGCAGCACCCGGGGAGAGACCCAGTACTTC.

V is TRBV2 and J is TRBJ1-2; 8 nucleotides align to TRBD1. This CDR3 has 13 residues. Per germline, CDR1 SNHLY and CDR2 FYNNEI. Trimming took 6 bases from V and 2 from J; bases not matched to a gene: 2. As DNA, the CDR3 is TGTGCCAGCAGCTGGGACAGGAACTATGGCTACACCTTC. As protein: CASSWDRNYGYTF. Full variable domain (outside the CDR3, taken from reference TRBV2 and TRBJ1-2): EPEVTQTPSHQVTQMGQEVILRCVPISNHLYFYWYRQILGQKVEFLVSFYNNEISEKSEIFDDQFSVERPDGSNFTLKIRSTKLEDSAMYFCASSWDRNYGYTFGSGTRLTVV.

V usage is TRBV6-1 and J usage is TRBJ2-1; 9 bases are shared with TRBD2. Germline CDR1 reads MNHNS; CDR2 reads SASEGT. The CDR3 covers 16 residues. J was trimmed by 7 bases and V by 2 bases; bases with no gene match: 9. The CDR3 protein is CASSEMAGGPANEQFF. DNA for the CDR3: TGTGCCAGCAGTGAAATGGCGGGAGGGCCGGCAAATGAGCAGTTCTTC.

V is TRBV6-5 and J is TRBJ1-2; 9 positions agree with TRBD1. The V gene's germline CDR1 is MNHEY and CDR2 SVGAGI. The CDR3 sequence is 13 residues long. J gave up 5 bases and V 6 bases, and 4 bases lay outside the gene matches. The CDR3 protein is CASRDRGRYGYTF. CDR3 sequence (DNA): TGTGCCAGCAGGGACAGGGGTCGTTATGGCTACACCTTC.

The chain has TRBV5-6 and TRBJ1-2; 7 bases are a match to TRBD1. Germline V gene sequence: CDR1 SGHDT, CDR2 YYEEEE. The CDR3 runs 13 residues. V dropped 2 bases and J dropped 3; count of bases not matched to a gene: 1. CDR3 nucleotides: TGTGCCAGCAGCTTCGGGACAGACTATGGCTACACCTTC. Encoded protein: CASSFGTDYGYTF.

The genes are TRBV27 and TRBJ2-7; 9 nucleotides match TRBD2. CDR1 MNHEY and CDR2 SMNVEV come from the germline V gene (reference sequence). The CDR3 has 15 amino acids. J lost 6 bases, V lost 0 bases, and 6 bases had no gene match. The DNA for the CDR3 is TGTGCCAGCAGTTTATCGACTAGCGGAGTACTCGAGCAGTACTTC. As protein: CASSLSTSGVLEQYF.

The chain recombines TRBV30 with TRBJ1-1; possibly TRBD1 for D (5 bases). Trimming removed 5 bases at V and 4 bases at J, with 14 bases between. The CDR3 spans 13 residues. Germline lookup yields CDR1 GTSNPN and CDR2 SVGIG (reference sequence). The CDR3 DNA reads as TGTGCCTGGGGTGACAGCCTGGGCACTGAAGCTTTCTTT. Amino acids: CAWGDSLGTEAFF.

The chain couples TRBV6-5 to TRBJ2-7; D is ambiguous. V was shortened by 7 bases and J by 7 bases, with 17 bases between the two germline ends. Per the germline V gene, CDR1 is MNHEY and CDR2 is SVGAGI. The CDR3 runs 13 residues. Here the CDR3 reads CASNRQGVREQYF. The CDR3 DNA reads TGTGCCAGCAACCGCCAAGGAGTTAGGGAGCAGTACTTC.

V and J are TRBV9 and TRBJ1-1; D perhaps matches TRBD1 (6 bases). The CDR3 length is 14 residues. CDR1 is SGDLS and CDR2 is YYNGEE in the germline V gene. The V gene lost 0 bases and the J gene lost 9 bases, with 15 bases spanning the gap. Written as DNA, the CDR3 is TGTGCCAGCAGCGTAGGGGTGTCGGGGGGGCAAGCTTTCTTT. This gives the protein CASSVGVSGGQAFF.

This chain connects TRBV30 to TRBJ2-7, with 10 bases lining up with TRBD1. The junction had 8 bases not matched to a gene; V was cut back by 0 bases and J by 9 bases. This CDR3 is built from 14 residues. Germline V gene data show CDR1 as GTSNPN and CDR2 as SVGIG (reference sequence). CDR3 sequence: CAWSVLGQGISQYF. CDR3 bases: TGTGCCTGGAGTGTACTGGGACAGGGGATATCGCAGTACTTC. Together with reference TRBV30 and TRBJ2-7, the CDR3 gives the full variable domain: SQTIHQWPATLVQPVGSPLSLECTVEGTSNPNLYWYRQAAGRGLQLLFYSVGIGQISSEVPQNLSASRPQDRQFILSSKKLLLSDSGFYLCAWSVLGQGISQYFGPGTRLTVT.

The chain combines TRBV9 with TRBJ2-5; D possibly corresponds to TRBD1 (6 bases). Germline V CDR1 and CDR2: SGDLS, YYNGEE. The CDR3 length is 15 residues. V was clipped by 4 bases and J by 5 bases, with 18 bases between them. Here the CDR3 reads CASSRSGVGAETQYF. CDR3 DNA: TGTGCCAGCAGCCGCTCAGGGGTGGGGGCCGAGACCCAGTACTTC.

The chain links TRBV6-6 to TRBJ1-5; 8 nucleotides agree with TRBD1. The CDR3 contains 14 residues. With V trimmed by 10 bases and J by 1 base, 6 bases remained unmatched. Germline CDR1 MNHNY, CDR2 SVGAGI (reference sequence). The CDR3 nucleotides read TGTGCCACCTTGACAGGGGTGAGCAATCAGCCCCAGCATTTT. Amino acid sequence: CATLTGVSNQPQHF.

V is TRBV18 and J is TRBJ1-5; 7 nucleotides align to TRBD1. CDR3 length: 14 residues. Per the germline V gene, CDR1 is KGHSH and CDR2 is LQKENI. V was clipped by 3 bases and J by 5 bases; unmatched bases: 4. CDR3 loop: CASSPGTDHQPQHF. CDR3 nucleotides: TGTGCCAGCTCACCCGGGACAGACCATCAGCCCCAGCATTTT. Supplemented by reference TRBV18 and TRBJ1-5, the full variable domain reads NAGVMQNPRHLVRRRGQEARLRCSPMKGHSHVYWYRQLPEEGLKFMVYLQKENIIDESGMPKERFSAEFPKEGPSILRIQQVVRGDSAAYFCASSPGTDHQPQHFGDGTRLSIL.